These T cell receptor beta chains were read from a single sample in a study of shared clonotypes between healthy human individuals. The data were produced by immunoSEQ multiplex PCR, yet TCRdb's version contains in-frame clones alone and is incomplete. The repertoire consists of under 850,000 clones, with nearly 95% occurring once and the leading ten covering under 30%. Sequencing was carried out using naive CD8+ T cells sorted from blood. The receptor set was obtained from a man aged 25 to 40 in good health. Both conserved end residues are part of each CDR3. Each record gives: D gene, V gene, J gene, clone size, CDR3 protein, CDR3 DNA. D genes are given only for firm matches. Clone sizes are given selectively: once, few, many, or a class where the clone is expanded.

d_call: NA
v_call: TRBV9
j_call: TRBJ1-1
clone_size: NA
cdr3_aa: CASSVVRGFAEAFF
cdr3_nt: TGTGCCAGCAGCGTAGTCAGGGGCTTTGCTGAAGCTTTCTTT

d_call: NA
v_call: TRBV19
j_call: TRBJ2-7
clone_size: NA
cdr3_aa: CASSISPSSHEQYF
cdr3_nt: TGTGCCAGTAGTATCTCACCCTCGAGCCACGAGCAGTACTTC

d_call: TRBD1
v_call: TRBV7-9
j_call: TRBJ1-4
clone_size: NA
cdr3_aa: CASSLLGTGLTEKLFF
cdr3_nt: TGTGCCAGCAGCTTACTCGGGACAGGGCTGACGGAAAAACTGTTTTTT

d_call: TRBD2
v_call: TRBV5-1
j_call: TRBJ2-2
clone_size: once
cdr3_aa: CASSLRPGTSTNTGELFF
cdr3_nt: TGCGCCAGCAGCCTACGTCCCGGGACTAGTACGAACACCGGGGAGCTGTTTTTT

d_call: NA
v_call: TRBV30
j_call: TRBJ2-2
clone_size: NA
cdr3_aa: CAWNPFHSGYTGELFF
cdr3_nt: TGTGCCTGGAACCCTTTTCACAGCGGTTACACCGGGGAGCTGTTTTTT

d_call: NA
v_call: TRBV28
j_call: TRBJ1-2
clone_size: NA
cdr3_aa: CASSFGGQGYRTNYGYTF
cdr3_nt: TGTGCCAGCAGTTTTGGAGGCCAGGGTTACAGGACTAACTATGGCTACACCTTC

d_call: NA
v_call: TRBV4-3
j_call: TRBJ2-3
clone_size: NA
cdr3_aa: CASSQDGEARTDTQYF
cdr3_nt: TGCGCCAGCAGCCAAGATGGGGAGGCACGCACAGATACGCAGTATTTT

d_call: TRBD1
v_call: TRBV2
j_call: TRBJ2-7
clone_size: NA
cdr3_aa: CASTPAAGGDEQYF
cdr3_nt: TGTGCCAGCACCCCCGCCGCAGGGGGCGACGAGCAGTACTTC

d_call: NA
v_call: TRBV10-1
j_call: TRBJ2-7
clone_size: NA
cdr3_aa: CASSETAGVSSYEQYF
cdr3_nt: TGCGCCAGCAGTGAAACAGCAGGGGTGAGCTCCTACGAGCAGTACTTC

d_call: TRBD2
v_call: TRBV10-3
j_call: TRBJ2-1
clone_size: NA
cdr3_aa: CAISEGLAGTYNEQFF
cdr3_nt: TGTGCCATCAGTGAGGGACTAGCGGGGACCTACAATGAGCAGTTCTTC

d_call: NA
v_call: TRBV14
j_call: TRBJ2-1
clone_size: NA
cdr3_aa: CASSQGVEVWNEQFF
cdr3_nt: TGTGCCAGCAGCCAAGGTGTGGAGGTTTGGAATGAGCAGTTCTTC

d_call: TRBD1
v_call: TRBV7-8
j_call: TRBJ2-1
clone_size: NA
cdr3_aa: CASSGHVGGQGYNEQFF
cdr3_nt: TGTGCCAGCAGCGGACACGTTGGGGGACAGGGGTACAATGAGCAGTTCTTC

d_call: TRBD1
v_call: TRBV7-9
j_call: TRBJ1-1
clone_size: NA
cdr3_aa: CASSPGQGVGTEAFF
cdr3_nt: TGTGCCAGCAGCCCCGGACAGGGGGTTGGTACTGAAGCTTTCTTT

d_call: TRBD2
v_call: TRBV5-1
j_call: TRBJ2-1
clone_size: once
cdr3_aa: CASSLEGASGRYSYNEQFF
cdr3_nt: TGCGCCAGCAGCTTGGAGGGAGCTAGCGGGAGGTATTCCTACAATGAGCAGTTCTTC

d_call: TRBD1
v_call: TRBV6-6
j_call: TRBJ2-7
clone_size: NA
cdr3_aa: CASRRNRGVKQYF
cdr3_nt: TGTGCCAGCAGGAGAAACAGGGGCGTTAAGCAGTACTTC

d_call: NA
v_call: TRBV27
j_call: TRBJ2-7
clone_size: NA
cdr3_aa: CASGTLNSYEQYF
cdr3_nt: TGTGCCAGCGGGACACTTAACTCCTACGAGCAGTACTTC

d_call: NA
v_call: TRBV21-1
j_call: TRBJ2-1
clone_size: NA
cdr3_aa: CSSPRRLAPEQFF
cdr3_nt: TGTTCCAGCCCTAGAAGACTAGCGCCTGAGCAGTTCTTC

d_call: TRBD1
v_call: TRBV5-1
j_call: TRBJ2-1
clone_size: once
cdr3_aa: CASSLRAGGYNEQFF
cdr3_nt: TGCGCCAGCAGCTTGAGGGCAGGGGGTTACAATGAGCAGTTCTTC

d_call: NA
v_call: TRBV27
j_call: TRBJ2-3
clone_size: NA
cdr3_aa: CASSLQGRDTQYF
cdr3_nt: TGTGCCAGCAGTTTGCAGGGGAGAGATACGCAGTATTTT

d_call: TRBD2
v_call: TRBV11-2
j_call: TRBJ2-1
clone_size: few
cdr3_aa: CASSSRLAGNNNEQFF
cdr3_nt: TGTGCCAGCAGCAGTAGACTAGCGGGGAATAACAATGAGCAGTTCTTC

d_call: NA
v_call: TRBV2
j_call: TRBJ2-1
clone_size: NA
cdr3_aa: CASGPLGGGSYNEQFF
cdr3_nt: TGTGCCAGCGGACCCCTTGGGGGAGGCTCCTACAATGAGCAGTTCTTC

d_call: TRBD1
v_call: TRBV7-9
j_call: TRBJ2-7
clone_size: NA
cdr3_aa: CASSTPGQGYEQYF
cdr3_nt: TGTGCCAGCAGCACACCGGGACAGGGCTACGAGCAGTACTTC

d_call: NA
v_call: TRBV21-1
j_call: TRBJ2-7
clone_size: few
cdr3_aa: CASSGSGGGHEQYF
cdr3_nt: TGTGCCAGCAGCGGTAGCGGGGGAGGACACGAGCAGTACTTC

d_call: NA
v_call: TRBV7-2
j_call: TRBJ2-1
clone_size: NA
cdr3_aa: CASSLPRGQIYNKQFF
cdr3_nt: TGTGCCAGCAGCTTACCCAGGGGACAAATCTACAATAAGCAGTTCTTC

d_call: TRBD2
v_call: TRBV28
j_call: TRBJ2-7
clone_size: NA
cdr3_aa: CASSVLTSGEQYF
cdr3_nt: TGTGCCAGCAGTGTTTTGACTAGCGGAGAGCAGTACTTC

d_call: TRBD1
v_call: TRBV7-9
j_call: TRBJ2-5
clone_size: NA
cdr3_aa: CASSRDRSETQYF
cdr3_nt: TGTGCCAGCAGCCGGGACAGGTCAGAGACCCAGTACTTC

d_call: NA
v_call: TRBV7-9
j_call: TRBJ2-1
clone_size: NA
cdr3_aa: CASPNSYNEQFF
cdr3_nt: TGTGCCAGCCCGAACTCCTACAATGAGCAGTTCTTC

d_call: NA
v_call: TRBV7-9
j_call: TRBJ1-1
clone_size: NA
cdr3_aa: CASSLLTGNTEAFF
cdr3_nt: TGTGCCAGCAGCCTCCTGACGGGAAACACTGAAGCTTTCTTT

d_call: NA
v_call: TRBV7-2
j_call: TRBJ2-3
clone_size: NA
cdr3_aa: CASSLATDTQYF
cdr3_nt: TGTGCCAGCAGCTTAGCCACAGATACGCAGTATTTT